This T cell receptor beta chain appears in the sequencing data of a study of technical replicates of blood from a handful of donors. The germline V and J ends were trimmed by 2 bases and 7 bases, with 15 bases remaining between them. CDR1 and CDR2 from the germline V gene are LGHNA and YNFKEQ. This CDR3 is built from 15 residues. Profiling relied on immunoSEQ multiplex PCR, and the TCRdb table lists in-frame clones only, not all of them. The sample carries approximately 59,000 clones, roughly 86% recorded once. The sample holds a few counts of this clone. The chain joins TRBV4-2 to TRBJ2-1, with D possibly TRBD2 on 7 matching bases. The sequence was obtained from a human donor in good health. Some clones in this sample may be carry-over from other donors' samples. Sequencing was done on a sample of PBMCs. This CDR3 reads CASSQSWEGGNEQFF. In DNA, the CDR3 is TGTGCCAGCAGCCAATCGTGGGAGGGGGGAAATGAGCAGTTCTTC.